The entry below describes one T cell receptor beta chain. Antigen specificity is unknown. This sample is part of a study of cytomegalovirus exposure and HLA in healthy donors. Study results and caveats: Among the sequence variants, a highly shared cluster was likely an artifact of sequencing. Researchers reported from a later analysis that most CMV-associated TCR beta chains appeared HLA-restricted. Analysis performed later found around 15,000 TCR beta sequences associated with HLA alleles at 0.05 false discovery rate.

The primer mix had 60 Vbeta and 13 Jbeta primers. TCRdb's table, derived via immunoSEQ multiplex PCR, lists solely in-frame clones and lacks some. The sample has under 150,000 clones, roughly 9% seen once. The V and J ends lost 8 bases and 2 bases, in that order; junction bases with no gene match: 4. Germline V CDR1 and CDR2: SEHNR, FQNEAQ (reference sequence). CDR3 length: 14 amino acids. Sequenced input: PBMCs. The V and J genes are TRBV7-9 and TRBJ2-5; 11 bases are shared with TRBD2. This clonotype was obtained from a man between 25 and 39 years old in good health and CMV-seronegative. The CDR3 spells CASYLAGGQETQYF. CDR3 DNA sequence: TGTGCCAGCTATTTAGCGGGGGGGCAAGAGACCCAGTACTTC.